This is a list of T cell receptor beta chains from one sample in a study of CD8 T cells in Susac syndrome. TCRdb itself ran the immunoSEQ multiplex PCR reads through MiXCR, one entry per CDR3 protein. The sample lists approximately 130,000 distinct CDR3 sequences, around 95% occurring once. The sample was CD4+ T cells from PBMCs. These receptor sequences come from a human donor in good health. The CDR3 runs from the conserved cysteine through the conserved F or W. D genes are given only for firm matches. Expanded clones are given a class, and other clones once, few, many or no size at all.

v_gene	d_gene	abundance	j_gene	CDR3nt	CDR3aa
TRBV12-3/TRBV12-4	.	.	TRBJ2-6	TGTGCCAGCAGTTTATGGTCGAGGCGGGCTGGGGCCAACGTCCTGACTTTC	CASSLWSRRAGANVLTF
TRBV30	.	.	TRBJ1-5	TGTGCCTGGAGTGTAAACGGTCAGCCCCAGCATTTT	CAWSVNGQPQHF
TRBV29-1	.	.	TRBJ2-2	TGCAGCGTTGGCCGGGACACCGACACCGGGGAGCTGTTTTTT	CSVGRDTDTGELFF
TRBV4-3	TRBD1	once	TRBJ1-4	TGCGCCAGCAGCCAACTCCCGGACAGGGCGGGGGACGGAAAACTGTTTTTT	CASSQLPDRAGDGKLFF
TRBV29-1	.	.	TRBJ1-1	TGCAGCGTTGTTGGGCAGATGAACACTGAAGCTTTCTTT	CSVVGQMNTEAFF
TRBV18	.	.	TRBJ2-1	TGTGCCAGCTCAGACGGGAATTCCTACAATGAGCAGTTCTTC	CASSDGNSYNEQFF
TRBV10-3	TRBD2	.	TRBJ2-7	TGTGCCATCTCCGCGGGAGTTTACGAGCAGTACTTC	CAISAGVYEQYF
TRBV3-1	.	.	TRBJ1-1	TGTGCCAGCAGCCAAACCATAAGGAACACTGAAGCTTTCTTT	CASSQTIRNTEAFF
TRBV9	.	.	TRBJ2-7	TGTGCCAGCAGCGCCCTGGTGCAATCGGGACCCGGCGGCGAGCAGTACTTC	CASSALVQSGPGGEQYF
TRBV12-3/TRBV12-4	.	.	TRBJ2-2	TGTGCCAGCAGTCTACGTACCGGGTTGAACACCGGGGAGCTGTTTTTT	CASSLRTGLNTGELFF
TRBV6-2/TRBV6-3	TRBD2	.	TRBJ2-7	TGTGCCAGCAGTCGTAGCGGGATAAGAGAGCAGTACTTC	CASSRSGIREQYF
TRBV7-2	.	.	TRBJ2-1	TGTGCCAGCAGCTTGCCAGTGGGGACCTACAATGAGCAGTTCTTC	CASSLPVGTYNEQFF
TRBV5-1	TRBD2	.	TRBJ2-2	TGCGCCAGCAGCTTGGGTCCCGCAGCGGGAGACACCGGGGAGCTGTTTTTT	CASSLGPAAGDTGELFF
TRBV24-1	.	.	TRBJ2-1	TGTGCCACCAGTGATTTAAGGGTAACGGATGGTGAGCAGTTCTTC	CATSDLRVTDGEQFF
TRBV12-3/TRBV12-4	.	.	TRBJ1-2	TGTGCCAGCAGCCATCTTCTAAGGACGCATGGCTACACCTTC	CASSHLLRTHGYTF
TRBV7-9	.	.	TRBJ1-1	TGTGCCAGCAGCCGACCCGGGGGGGCGATGAACACTGAAGCTTTCTTT	CASSRPGGAMNTEAFF
TRBV25-1	.	.	TRBJ2-2	TGTGCCAGAGCCCTAGCAATCAGCGGGGAGCTGTTTTTT	CARALAISGELFF
TRBV12-3/TRBV12-4	TRBD1	.	TRBJ1-3	TGTGCCAGCAGCGCCACAGGGGCTAGTGGAAACACCATATATTTT	CASSATGASGNTIYF
TRBV9	TRBD1	.	TRBJ2-5	TGTGCCAGCAGCGCGTCCGGGACAGAAGAGACCCAGTACTTC	CASSASGTEETQYF
TRBV5-1	.	.	TRBJ2-1	TGCGCCAGCGGCCTTTTCGAGGGCGATGAGCAGTTCTTC	CASGLFEGDEQFF
TRBV6-1	.	once	TRBJ1-5	TGTGCCAGCAGTGGCCGGGAGGGAGGCGTGGGCAATCAGCCCCAGCATTTT	CASSGREGGVGNQPQHF
TRBV20-1	.	.	TRBJ1-5	TGCAGTGCTAGACAGATAGGCAATCAGCCCCAGCATTTT	CSARQIGNQPQHF
TRBV29-1	.	.	TRBJ2-1	TGCAGCGTTAAGGACAGCTACTACAATGAGCAGTTCTTC	CSVKDSYYNEQFF
TRBV5-1	.	.	TRBJ1-1	TGCGCCAGCAGCTTGCAACCCCCGGGCGGTTCGGTGAACACTGAAGCTTTCTTT	CASSLQPPGGSVNTEAFF
TRBV7-9	TRBD1	.	TRBJ2-3	TGTGCCAGCAGCTTAGAGGGGGCTGTTGTAGATACGCAGTATTTT	CASSLEGAVVDTQYF
TRBV3-1	TRBD1	once	TRBJ1-1	TGTGCCAGCAGCCCTTCGCAAAAGGGGGCGCTTGGTGAAGCTTTCTTT	CASSPSQKGALGEAFF